The present T cell receptor (beta chain) was sequenced within a study of cytomegalovirus exposure and HLA in healthy donors. Overall study context: T cells numbering about 200 million yielded more than 95 million unique TCR beta sequences in an earlier analysis.

The PCR ran on 60 Vbeta and 13 Jbeta primers. TCRdb's copy holds only in-frame clones and misses some; the assay was immunoSEQ multiplex PCR. Of about 190,000 clones listed, about four fifths are singletons. This clone was detected only once. As yet, its antigen is unknown. Study observations and caveats: It was reported that TCR beta sequences correctly inferred the HLA-A and HLA-B alleles for most subjects. Cytomegalovirus association was assigned to about 180 TCR beta chains.

CDR3 length: 15 amino acids. Germline-derived CDR1 and CDR2 are SGHKS and YYEKEE (reference sequence). Trimming removed 5 bases from V and 3 bases from J; junction bases left unmatched: 9. The clonotype originates from a woman in her forties or fifties in good health and CMV-seropositive. J is TRBJ2-7 and V is TRBV5-5; TRBD1 matches 9 bases. The sequenced material came from PBMCs. The CDR3, as DNA: TGTGCCAGCAGACCCGGGACAGGGATAATCTACGAGCAGTACTTC. It translates to CASRPGTGIIYEQYF.